The clone carrying this T cell receptor beta chain was picked up a small number of times. V trimming: 0 bases; J trimming: 5 bases; junction bases outside the gene matches: 7. This CDR3 region has 15 residues. Per the germline V gene, CDR1 is SGHRS and CDR2 is YFSETQ. Time point denoted: patch test 1, 2 weeks after DPC sensitization. As to treatment: therapeutic diphenylcyclopropenone sensitization with weekly scalp DPC. This entry belongs to a study of human T cells and chemical hapten exposure. Each CDR3 protein is one row after TCRdb ran MiXCR on the RACE reads. The data show about 120,000 distinct CDR3 sequences, with about 13% seen just once and around 0.99% held by the top ten.

Sequencing used whole blood, obtained in connection with sensitization to the hapten diphenylcyclopropenone (DPC). The TCR originated in a man aged 18 to 30 with alopecia areata. Some clones in this sample may be carry-over from other donors' samples. This chain joins TRBV5-1 and TRBJ2-5; 7 bases are a match to TRBD1. The chain's CDR3 is CASSLEGAAWETQYF. Written as DNA, the CDR3 is TGCGCCAGCAGCTTGGAGGGGGCAGCATGGGAGACCCAGTACTTC. The full variable domain, rest sourced from reference TRBV5-1 and TRBJ2-5, is KAGVTQTPRYLIKTRGQQVTLSCSPISGHRSVSWYQQTPGQGLQFLFEYFSETQRNKGNFPGRFSGRQFSNSRSEMNVSTLELGDSALYLCASSLEGAAWETQYFGPGTRLLVL.